Listed below are T cell receptor beta chains from one sample, sequenced in a study of cytomegalovirus exposure and HLA in healthy donors. The protocol was immunoSEQ multiplex PCR, while the TCRdb copy is restricted to in-frame clones and leaves out a portion. The sample includes more than 130,000 clones, approximately 71% of them seen just once. The sample comprised PBMCs. All receptors derive from a woman aged 50 to 60 in good health and CMV-seronegative. The CDR3 runs from the conserved cysteine through the conserved F or W. Each record gives: D gene, J gene, V gene, clone size, CDR3 DNA, CDR3 protein. The D gene is left open where the match is weak. Size is omitted from some rows. Given values are once, few, many or a class for expanded clones.

. TRBJ1-6 TRBV6-6 . TGTGCCAGCACCTTACAGGGTGTCTCACCCCTCCACTTT CASTLQGVSPLHF
. TRBJ2-2 TRBV30 . TGTGCCTGGAGTCCCGGGCAGGGAAGCGGGGAGCTGTTTTTT CAWSPGQGSGELFF
TRBD1 TRBJ1-2 TRBV2 . TGTGCCAGCAGTTTCTATTCGGACAGGCTGGAATATGGCTACACCTTC CASSFYSDRLEYGYTF
. TRBJ1-6 TRBV15 . TGTGCCACCCGGACAGTCTATAATTCACCCCTCCACTTT CATRTVYNSPLHF
TRBD2 TRBJ2-7 TRBV11-2 . TGTGCCAGCAGCTCACGACTAGCGGGGACCTACGAGCAGTACTTC CASSSRLAGTYEQYF
. TRBJ2-3 TRBV27 . TGTGCCAGCAGTTTAGTGGCGGGGTATAGCACAGATACGCAGTATTTT CASSLVAGYSTDTQYF
. TRBJ2-7 TRBV13 . TGTGCCAGCAGCGCACAGGTGACCACCTACGAGCAGTACTTC CASSAQVTTYEQYF
. TRBJ2-7 TRBV7-9 . TGTGCCAGCAGCCCCATAGGGAGCTACGAGCAGTACTTC CASSPIGSYEQYF
. TRBJ2-7 TRBV5-1 . TGCGCCAGCAGCCGGGGGTACGCGATCGGGAGCTCCTACGAGCAGTACTTC CASSRGYAIGSSYEQYF
TRBD2 TRBJ2-5 TRBV19 few TGTGCCAGTGGGGAGGGACAAGAGACCCAGTACTTC CASGEGQETQYF
. TRBJ1-5 TRBV27 . TGTGCCAGCTGGGACTTACTAGACAATCAGCCCCAGCATTTT CASWDLLDNQPQHF
. TRBJ2-7 TRBV2 . TGTGCCAGCAGTGATAACAGGTTTTACGAGCAGTACTTC CASSDNRFYEQYF
TRBD1 TRBJ2-3 TRBV18 once TGTGCCAGCTCACCAACAGGACAGGGGAGCACAGATACGCAGTATTTT CASSPTGQGSTDTQYF
. TRBJ1-5 TRBV2 . TGTGCCCGATCTTCCCCGGAGGGCAATCAGCCCCAGCATTTT CARSSPEGNQPQHF
TRBD2 TRBJ2-5 TRBV19 . TGTGCCAGCTCCGGACTAGCGGGGACGTACCAAGAGACCCAGTACTTC CASSGLAGTYQETQYF
TRBD1 TRBJ2-2 TRBV29-1 . TGCAGCGTAAACAGGGGAGTGGGCACCGGGGAGCTGTTTTTT CSVNRGVGTGELFF
TRBD1 TRBJ1-2 TRBV30 once TGTGCCTGGAGTACCCACAGGGGGGGATTATATGGCTACACCTTC CAWSTHRGGLYGYTF
. TRBJ1-1 TRBV12-2 . TGTGCAAGTCGAGTAGACAGGGCCGGTAGGAGTTTCACTGAAGCTTTCTTT CASRVDRAGRSFTEAFF
TRBD2 TRBJ2-1 TRBV7-3 . TGTGCCAGCAGCCAGGCCCGGGGGGGCAGTTACAATGAGCAGTTCTTC CASSQARGGSYNEQFF
TRBD2 TRBJ2-1 TRBV11-3 few TGTGCCAGCAGCTTAGGTCGTAGCGGGGGAAACTATGAGCAGTTCTTC CASSLGRSGGNYEQFF
TRBD1 TRBJ2-5 TRBV5-1 . TGCGCCAGCAGCACCACAGGGGGTCTCGAAGAGACCCAGTACTTC CASSTTGGLEETQYF
. TRBJ1-2 TRBV2 . TGTGCCAGCAGTGAATCAACGGGACACAACTATGGCTACACCTTC CASSESTGHNYGYTF